Below are 18 T cell receptor beta chains sequenced from a single sample in a study of early T cells in non-severe SARS-CoV-2 infection. TCRdb passed the 5' RACE reads through MiXCR, listing each CDR3 protein once. The sample lists tens of thousands of distinct CDR3 sequences; 11% were seen once. Material: whole blood. The receptors come from an adult who was a healthcare worker with PCR-confirmed SARS-CoV-2 infection or an uninfected control (not recorded which).

This chain connects TRBV29-1 to TRBJ1-1; D unresolved. The CDR3 runs to 12 residues. With 7 bases removed from V and 0 bases from J, the gap between germline ends came to 9 bases. Germline V lookup: CDR1 SQVTM, CDR2 ANQGSEA. The CDR3 coding sequence is TGCAGCGCTGACCGTTTGAACACTGAAGCTTTCTTT. Its translation is CSADRLNTEAFF.

This clonotype was seen at least ten times. The chain combines TRBV7-9 with TRBJ1-3; TRBD1 aligns across 8 bases. Germline CDR1 reads SEHNR; CDR2 reads FQNEAQ (reference sequence). V lost 2 bases, J lost 1 base, and 4 bases stayed unmatched. There are 16 residues in the CDR3. The CDR3 sequence: CASSLLQGASGNTIYF. CDR3 in DNA: TGTGCCAGCAGCTTATTGCAGGGGGCGTCTGGAAACACCATATATTTT.

This clonotype showed up many times. The CDR3 is CASSETGDTGELFF. The CDR3 nucleotides read TGTGCCAGCAGCGAGACAGGGGATACCGGGGAGCTGTTTTTT. The V gene is TRBV7-6, the J gene TRBJ2-2; 8 positions match TRBD1. CDR3 length equals 14 residues. After removal of 5 bases from V and 5 bases from J, the junction contained 4 bases not matched to a gene. CDR1 is SGHVS and CDR2 is FNYEAQ in the germline V gene.

There are many counts of this clonotype. The CDR3 sequence: CSVVDLAKNIQYF. DNA of the CDR3: TGCAGCGTTGTAGACCTAGCCAAAAACATTCAGTACTTC. The V and J genes are TRBV29-1 and TRBJ2-4; D gene ambiguous. The germline V gene encodes CDR1 SQVTM and CDR2 ANQGSEA. This CDR3 comprises 13 residues. V gave up 4 bases and J gave up 0 bases, with 7 bases separating them.

The table lists this clonotype with a few counts. This chain uses TRBV19 with TRBJ1-5; D is unclear. Trimming cost V 3 bases and J 3 bases, with 18 bases left between them. This CDR3 region has 17 residues. Germline values: CDR1 LNHDA, CDR2 SQIVND (reference sequence). DNA for the CDR3: TGTGCCAGTAGTATGGAAGGACTGAACGTGGTCAATCAGCCCCAGCATTTT. Translating gives CASSMEGLNVVNQPQHF. Looking up the rest from reference TRBV19 and TRBJ1-5 gives the full variable domain: DGGITQSPKYLFRKEGQNVTLSCEQNLNHDAMYWYRQDPGQGLRLIYYSQIVNDFQKGDIAEGYSVSREKKESFPLTVTSAQKNPTAFYLCASSMEGLNVVNQPQHFGDGTRLSIL.

At least ten counts were recorded for this clonotype. This chain uses TRBV5-6 with TRBJ2-1; 11 nucleotides line up with TRBD2. CDR1 and CDR2 (germline): SGHDT, YYEEEE. The CDR3 is made up of 15 amino acids. The trim removed 4 bases at V and 4 bases at J, leaving 4 bases unmatched. The CDR3 spells CASSRGLAAYNEQFF. CDR3 bases: TGTGCCAGCAGCCGGGGACTAGCGGCTTACAATGAGCAGTTCTTC. The full variable domain, in which reference TRBV5-6 and TRBJ2-1 provide the parts outside the CDR3, is DAGVTQSPTHLIKTRGQQVTLRCSPKSGHDTVSWYQQALGQGPQFIFQYYEEEERQRGNFPDRFSGHQFPNYSSELNVNALLLGDSALYLCASSRGLAAYNEQFFGPGTRLTVL.

This clonotype has ten or more counts. The gene calls are TRBV5-1 and TRBJ1-1, with 9 bases fitting TRBD1. V trimming: 3 bases; J trimming: 10 bases; junction bases outside the gene matches: 16. CDR1 and CDR2 from the germline V gene are SGHRS and YFSETQ. The CDR3 is 16 amino acids. The CDR3 here is CASSSGMTGTGLGAFF. The CDR3 DNA reads TGCGCCAGCAGCTCCGGTATGACCGGGACAGGGCTTGGAGCTTTCTTT.

The genes are TRBV9 and TRBJ2-5; 11 bases are shared with TRBD2. The V gene end was trimmed by 3 bases and the J gene end by 4 bases; junction bases not matched to a gene: 8. This CDR3 has 16 amino acids. Germline V CDR1 and CDR2: SGDLS, YYNGEE. This CDR3 is CASSATSGVGGETQYF. The CDR3 DNA follows: TGTGCCAGCAGCGCGACTAGCGGGGTAGGGGGAGAGACCCAGTACTTC.

The chain combines TRBV7-2 with TRBJ2-5; D might be TRBD1 (9 bases). From germline, CDR1 is SGHTA and CDR2 FQGNSA. The CDR3 is 18 residues long. V shed 5 bases and J shed 6 bases, with 28 bases lying between them. CDR3 in DNA: TGTGCCAGCAGCCCTCACGGGAGGGTGGCGGGGACAGGGAAGACCCAGTACTTC. It specifies CASSPHGRVAGTGKTQYF.

This clonotype was seen ten or more times. This rearrangement joins TRBV3-1 to TRBJ1-2; D gene unclear. V shed 3 bases and J shed 4 bases, with 15 bases lying between them. Germline V CDR1 and CDR2: LGHDT, YNNKEL (reference sequence). CDR3 length: 15 amino acids. The CDR3 nucleotides read TGTGCCAGCAGCCATCGAGACGTTTATTCCTATGGCTACACCTTC. Residues: CASSHRDVYSYGYTF.

This clonotype came up many times. The V and J genes are TRBV19 and TRBJ1-4; weak D call: TRBD1 (5 bases). V lost 6 bases to trimming and J lost 7 bases, with 21 bases between them. The CDR3 contains 16 residues. Germline CDR1 LNHDA, CDR2 SQIVND (reference sequence). CDR3 protein: CASSAIWGSRGEKLFF. For the CDR3, the DNA is TGTGCCAGTAGCGCCATATGGGGCTCTCGGGGTGAAAAACTGTTTTTT.

This clonotype was seen ten or more times. The J gene is TRBJ2-5, the V gene TRBV29-1; D not certain. The CDR3 is 11 residues long. Trimming took off 7 bases at V and 1 base at J, with 7 bases between the two ends. Germline CDR1 and CDR2: SQVTM and ANQGSEA. The CDR3 is CSASVQETQYF. The CDR3 DNA sequence: TGCAGCGCGAGCGTCCAAGAGACCCAGTACTTC.

This clonotype was seen ten or more times. The junction does not match germline at one end; this may be a read error. This sequence joins TRBV4-3 and TRBJ1-6; no definite D call. Germline values: CDR1 LGHNA, CDR2 YSLEER. The CDR3 consists of 13 residues. The CDR3, as DNA: TGCGCCAGCAGCCAAGATCTAGGAGAGACCCGGTTGTTT. Protein sequence: CASSQDLGETRLF.

This chain connects TRBV5-1 to TRBJ2-1; 9 bases fit TRBD1. The CDR3 consists of 15 residues. From germline, CDR1 is SGHRS and CDR2 YFSETQ. Trimming cost V 3 bases and J 4 bases; bases outside gene matches: 5. CDR3 nucleotides: TGCGCCAGCAGCTCCGGGACAGGGCATTACAATGAGCAGTTCTTC. Translated, it gives CASSSGTGHYNEQFF.

This clonotype showed up many times. The chain has TRBV6-1 and TRBJ1-2; D not resolved. V gave up 2 bases and J gave up 3 bases, with 7 bases separating them. The CDR3 runs 13 residues. Germline V gives CDR1 MNHNS, CDR2 SASEGT. CDR3 bases: TGTGCCAGCAGTGAAAATTCCGACTATGGCTACACCTTC. It specifies CASSENSDYGYTF.

This clonotype was counted ten times or more. The chain carries TRBV13 and TRBJ2-3; TRBD2 agrees at 10 bases. CDR3 length: 16 residues. The junction had 6 bases not matched to a gene; V was cut back by 3 bases and J by 3 bases. Germline V gene sequence: CDR1 PRHDT, CDR2 FYEKMQ (reference sequence). The CDR3 here is CASSLVSGGATDTQYF. CDR3 bases: TGTGCCAGCAGCTTGGTCAGCGGGGGGGCGACAGATACGCAGTATTTT.

The genes are TRBV10-3 and TRBJ2-5; D remains unclear. Per germline, CDR1 ENHRY and CDR2 SYGVKD. The CDR3 is 13 amino acids. V lost 2 bases and J 9 bases, leaving 13 bases between the germline ends. CDR3 DNA sequence: TGTGCCATCAGTGAGGGGTACGGCGGCCCCCAGTACTTC. It is translated as CAISEGYGGPQYF.

V and J are TRBV12-3 or TRBV12-4 and TRBJ2-1; no clear D gene. V dropped 3 bases and J dropped 10 bases, with 10 bases sitting between them. CDR3 length: 12 residues. The CDR3 bases are TGTGCCAGCAGTTTTATTTGGACGGAGCAGTTCTTC. Translated: CASSFIWTEQFF.